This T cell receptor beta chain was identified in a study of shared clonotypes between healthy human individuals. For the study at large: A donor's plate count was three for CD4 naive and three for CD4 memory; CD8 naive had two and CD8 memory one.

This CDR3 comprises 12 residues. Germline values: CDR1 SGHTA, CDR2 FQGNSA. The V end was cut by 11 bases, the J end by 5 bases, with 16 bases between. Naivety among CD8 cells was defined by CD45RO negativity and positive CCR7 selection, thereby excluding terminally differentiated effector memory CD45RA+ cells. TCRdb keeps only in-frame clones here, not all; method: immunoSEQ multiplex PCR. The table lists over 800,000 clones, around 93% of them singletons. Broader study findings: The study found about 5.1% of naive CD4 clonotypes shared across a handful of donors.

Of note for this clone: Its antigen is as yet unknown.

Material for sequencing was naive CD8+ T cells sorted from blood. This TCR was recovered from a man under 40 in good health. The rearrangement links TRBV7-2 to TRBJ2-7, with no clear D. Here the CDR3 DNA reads TGTGCCTCCCGGAACAGCCGGAACGAGCAGTACTTC. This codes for CASRNSRNEQYF.